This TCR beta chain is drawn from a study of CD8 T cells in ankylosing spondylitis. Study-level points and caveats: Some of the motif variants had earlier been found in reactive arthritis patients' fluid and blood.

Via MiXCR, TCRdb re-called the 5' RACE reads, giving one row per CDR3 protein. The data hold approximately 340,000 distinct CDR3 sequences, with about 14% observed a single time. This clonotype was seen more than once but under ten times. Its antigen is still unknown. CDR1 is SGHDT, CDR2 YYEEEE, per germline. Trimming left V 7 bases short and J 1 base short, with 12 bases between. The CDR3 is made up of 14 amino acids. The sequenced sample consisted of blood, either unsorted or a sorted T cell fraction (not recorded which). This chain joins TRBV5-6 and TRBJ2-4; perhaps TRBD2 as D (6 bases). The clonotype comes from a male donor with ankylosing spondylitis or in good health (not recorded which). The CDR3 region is CASFAGLAKNIQYF. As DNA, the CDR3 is TGTGCCAGCTTTGCGGGACTTGCCAAAAACATTCAGTACTTC.